One sample yielded the 19 T cell receptor beta chains listed below, sequenced in a study of T cell changes during pregnancy in multiple sclerosis. TCRdb keeps only in-frame clones here, not all; method: immunoSEQ multiplex PCR. This table has over 65,000 clones, about 90% appearing once. Sequences were derived from peripheral blood, sampled in the second trimester of pregnancy. All receptors come from a female donor with multiple sclerosis, enrolled in a pregnancy study.

The chain recombines TRBV7-7 with TRBJ2-2, with D hard to call. Germline V gene sequence: CDR1 SSHAT, CDR2 FNYEAQ (reference sequence). This CDR3 comprises 15 residues. Trimming cost V 6 bases and J 0 bases, with 11 bases left between them. The DNA for the CDR3 is TGTGCCAGCAGTTACAGCTACGCGAACACCGGGGAGCTGTTTTTT. Its translation: CASSYSYANTGELFF.

The chain is built from TRBV5-4 and TRBJ2-3; 8 bases align to TRBD2. CDR3 length: 17 residues. V dropped 1 base and J dropped 5; count of bases not matched to a gene: 12. Germline V gives CDR1 SGHNT, CDR2 YYREEE (reference sequence). The CDR3 protein is CASSLSGGGMRGDTQYF. The CDR3, as DNA: TGTGCCAGCAGCTTGTCGGGCGGGGGGATGCGTGGAGATACGCAGTATTTT.

In this sample, this clone turned up a few times. The CDR3: CASRTNEKLFF. Written as DNA, the CDR3 is TGTGCCAGTCGGACAAATGAAAAACTGTTTTTT. V and J are TRBV19 and TRBJ1-4; D might be TRBD1 (5 bases). The germline V gene encodes CDR1 LNHDA and CDR2 SQIVND (reference sequence). The CDR3 covers 11 residues. V gave up 8 bases and J gave up 5 bases, with 6 bases separating them.

In regard to this clone: The junction shows a germline mismatch at one end, possibly a read error. The chain combines TRBV6-5 with TRBJ1-1; a possible D gene is TRBD1 (6 bases). The germline CDR1 and CDR2 sequences are MNHEY and SVGAGI. This CDR3 spans 15 amino acids. In nucleotides, the CDR3 is TGTGCCAGCAGTTCCCCTGGGATCGGGGGCCGGGAGGAAGGCTTT. As protein: CASSSPGIGGREEGF.

The J gene is TRBJ2-2, the V gene TRBV21-1; TRBD1, the D gene given by the table, was not confirmed from the DNA. TRBV21-1 is designated a pseudogene. The CDR3 contains 16 residues. CDR3 in amino acids: CASRRQRQGSTGELFF. The CDR3 bases are TGTGCCAGCCGCCGGCAGCGACAGGGAAGCACCGGGGAGCTGTTTTTT.

The gene calls are TRBV11-1 and TRBJ2-7; D is perhaps TRBD1 (5 bases). The V gene lost 1 base and the J gene lost 1 base, with 8 bases spanning the gap. CDR1 is SGHAT and CDR2 is FQDESV in the germline V gene (reference sequence). The CDR3 spans 14 residues. In DNA form, the CDR3 reads TGTGCCAGCAGCTTAGGGACAACATCCTACGAGCAGTACTTC. Translated, it gives CASSLGTTSYEQYF.

The CDR3 DNA follows: TGTGCCAGCAGTGAAGCGACAGGGGCCTATGGCTACACCTTC. Its protein product is CASSEATGAYGYTF. The V call is TRBV2, the J call TRBJ1-2, with TRBD1 identical over 8 bases. The junction had 1 base not matched to a gene; V was cut back by 0 bases and J by 4 bases. The germline gives CDR1 SNHLY, CDR2 FYNNEI. CDR3 length: 14 residues.

The J gene is TRBJ2-5, the V gene TRBV9, with 10 nucleotides matching TRBD2. The CDR3 runs to 17 residues. The junction had 9 bases not matched to a gene; V was cut back by 0 bases and J by 4 bases. Germline-derived CDR1 and CDR2 are SGDLS and YYNGEE. The CDR3 sequence is CASSVGASGGAAETQYF. For the CDR3, the DNA is TGTGCCAGCAGCGTAGGAGCAAGCGGGGGGGCCGCAGAGACCCAGTACTTC.

The rearrangement uses TRBV11-2 and TRBJ1-2; D is unresolved. CDR3 length equals 13 residues. V dropped 0 bases and J dropped 5 bases, with 7 bases sitting between them. Germline V gene sequence: CDR1 SGHAT, CDR2 FQNNGV. The chain's CDR3 is CASSLEAGYGYTF. The CDR3 DNA sequence: TGTGCCAGCAGCTTAGAGGCGGGGTATGGCTACACCTTC.

The chain recombines TRBV7-2 with TRBJ2-5; the D gene is possibly TRBD1 (6 bases). V gave up 5 bases and J gave up 1 base, with 11 bases separating them. The germline V gene encodes CDR1 SGHTA and CDR2 FQGNSA. The CDR3 consists of 14 residues. The CDR3 region has the DNA TGTGCCAGCAGCCGTGACAGGACCCAAGAGACCCAGTACTTC. Its translation is CASSRDRTQETQYF.

This chain joins TRBV19 and TRBJ2-1; D possibly corresponds to TRBD2 (6 bases). Germline lookup yields CDR1 LNHDA and CDR2 SQIVND (reference sequence). Trimming pared 7 bases from V and 6 bases from J, leaving 19 bases between. The CDR3 has 15 residues. CDR3 protein: CASTLGLRRGNEQFF. In DNA, the CDR3 is TGTGCCAGTACCTTGGGACTGCGGCGAGGCAATGAGCAGTTCTTC.

V and J are TRBV7-2 and TRBJ2-3; D not certain. The CDR3 has 15 amino acids. Germline V gene sequence: CDR1 SGHTA, CDR2 FQGNSA. V lost 1 base and J 4 bases, leaving 12 bases between the germline ends. The CDR3 loop reads CASSLVSLVADTQYF. CDR3 sequence (DNA): TGTGCCAGCAGCTTAGTCTCGCTAGTGGCAGATACGCAGTATTTT.

The rearrangement uses TRBV29-1 and TRBJ2-5; perhaps TRBD2 as D (5 bases). This CDR3 spans 12 amino acids. The germline V and J ends were trimmed by 5 bases and 1 base, with 8 bases remaining between them. Looked up from germline, CDR1 is SQVTM and CDR2 is ANQGSEA. This CDR3 reads CSVSRAQETQYF. The DNA for the CDR3 is TGCAGCGTTTCGAGGGCCCAAGAGACCCAGTACTTC. Full variable domain (rest looked up from reference TRBV29-1 and TRBJ2-5): SAVISQKPSRDICQRGTSLTIQCQVDSQVTMMFWYRQQPGQSLTLIATANQGSEATYESGFVIDKFPISRPNLTFSTLTVSNMSPEDSSIYLCSVSRAQETQYFGPGTRLLVL.

V usage is TRBV7-6 and J usage is TRBJ2-5; 9 bases match TRBD2. The CDR3 runs to 13 residues. CDR1 SGHVS and CDR2 FNYEAQ come from the germline V gene. V was clipped by 5 bases and J by 13 bases; unmatched bases: 11. The CDR3 is CASSNPGTSPGYF. The DNA for the CDR3 is TGTGCCAGCAGCAACCCCGGGACTAGCCCCGGGTACTTC.

This clone was observed once. Mismatch with germline at one junction end may stem from a read error. Other DNA sequences in the same sample also yield this CDR3. The gene calls are TRBV7-7 and TRBJ2-2, with D perhaps matching TRBD1 (6 bases). Germline V gives CDR1 SSHAT, CDR2 FNYEAQ (reference sequence). The CDR3 extends over 13 amino acids. In DNA form, the CDR3 reads TGTGCTAGCAGCCCGACAGGCACCGGGGAGCTGTTTTTT. It specifies CASSPTGTGELFF.

This rearrangement joins TRBV14 to TRBJ2-7; D is perhaps TRBD2 (6 bases). Looked up from germline, CDR1 is SGHDN and CDR2 is FVKESK. The CDR3 consists of 13 residues. V lost 0 bases and J 7 bases, leaving 10 bases between the germline ends. CDR3: CASSQEGGREQYF. Here the CDR3 DNA reads TGTGCCAGCAGCCAAGAGGGGGGACGGGAGCAGTACTTC.

The genes are TRBV6-4 and TRBJ2-1, with 8 bases that match TRBD1. The CDR3 has 14 amino acids. V was clipped by 0 bases and J by 9 bases; unmatched bases: 4. Germline values: CDR1 MRHNA, CDR2 SNTAGT. CDR3 sequence reads: CASSDSTGVGEQFF. CDR3 DNA sequence: TGTGCCAGCAGTGACTCGACAGGGGTAGGTGAGCAGTTCTTC.

The genes are TRBV7-7 and TRBJ2-7, with TRBD1 matching over 9 bases. The CDR3 runs 15 residues. Germline CDR1 SSHAT, CDR2 FNYEAQ (reference sequence). Germline trimming cut 3 bases from V and 4 bases from J; bases unmatched to any gene: 7. CDR3 residues: CASSLGQGRGYEQYF. Here the CDR3 DNA reads TGTGCCAGCAGCTTGGGACAGGGAAGGGGGTACGAGCAGTACTTC.

This chain joins TRBV14 and TRBJ2-3; possible D gene TRBD2, 6 bases. The ends were cut back, 0 bases at V and 3 bases at J, with 19 bases in the middle. Germline CDR1 and CDR2: SGHDN and FVKESK. The CDR3 is made up of 18 amino acids. The CDR3 DNA reads TGTGCCAGCAGCCAAGATTTCGGGCGGGGAACCAGAACAGATACGCAGTATTTT. Protein product: CASSQDFGRGTRTDTQYF.